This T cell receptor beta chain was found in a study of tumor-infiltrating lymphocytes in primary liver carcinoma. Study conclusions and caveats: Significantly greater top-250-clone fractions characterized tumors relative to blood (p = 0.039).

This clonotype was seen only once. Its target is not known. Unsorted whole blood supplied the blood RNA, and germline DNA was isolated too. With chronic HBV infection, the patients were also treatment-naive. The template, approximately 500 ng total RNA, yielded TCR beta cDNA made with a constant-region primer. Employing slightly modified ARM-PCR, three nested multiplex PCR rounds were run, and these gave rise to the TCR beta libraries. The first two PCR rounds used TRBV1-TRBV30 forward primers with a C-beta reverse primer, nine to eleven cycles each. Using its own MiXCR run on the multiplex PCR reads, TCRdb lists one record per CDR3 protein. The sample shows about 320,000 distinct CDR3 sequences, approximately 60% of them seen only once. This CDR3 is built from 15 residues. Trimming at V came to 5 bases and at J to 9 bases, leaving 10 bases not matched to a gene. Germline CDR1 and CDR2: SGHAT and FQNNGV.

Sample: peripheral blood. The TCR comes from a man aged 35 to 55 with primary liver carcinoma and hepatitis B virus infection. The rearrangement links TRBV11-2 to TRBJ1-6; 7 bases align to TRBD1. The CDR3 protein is CASSRTGVDSSPLHF. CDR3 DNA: TGTGCCAGCAGCCGAACAGGGGTAGATAGTTCACCCCTCCACTTT.